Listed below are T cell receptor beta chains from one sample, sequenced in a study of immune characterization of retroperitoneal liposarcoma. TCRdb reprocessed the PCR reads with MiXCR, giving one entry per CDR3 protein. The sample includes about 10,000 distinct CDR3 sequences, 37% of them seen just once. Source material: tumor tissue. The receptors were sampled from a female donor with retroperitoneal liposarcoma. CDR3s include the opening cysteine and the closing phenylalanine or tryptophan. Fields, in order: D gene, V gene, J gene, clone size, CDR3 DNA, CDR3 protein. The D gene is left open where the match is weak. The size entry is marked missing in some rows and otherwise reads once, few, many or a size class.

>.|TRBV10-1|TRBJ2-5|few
TGCGCCAGCATATCGTCGAGCACAAAAGAGACCCAGTACTTC
CASISSSTKETQYF
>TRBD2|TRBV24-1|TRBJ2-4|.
TGTGCCACCAGTGGACTAGCGGGAGGTTACAATGAGCAGTACTTC
CATSGLAGGYNEQYF
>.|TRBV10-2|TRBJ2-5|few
TGCGCCAGCAGTGATCTCTTTCTGGGGACGGAGACCCAGTACTTC
CASSDLFLGTETQYF
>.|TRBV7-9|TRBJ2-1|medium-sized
TGTGCCAGCAGCGAGACAGGAGCCTACGAGCAGTTCTTC
CASSETGAYEQFF
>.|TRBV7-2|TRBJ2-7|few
TGTGCCAGCAGCGCCCGAACGGCTGGCTACGAGCAGTACTTC
CASSARTAGYEQYF
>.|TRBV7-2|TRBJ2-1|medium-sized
TGTGCCAGCAGCTTAGTCGGCGGAGGGTCTCACAATGAGCAGTTCTTC
CASSLVGGGSHNEQFF
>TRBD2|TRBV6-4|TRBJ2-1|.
TGTGCCAGCAGTCTGCTAGCGGGAGTTGAGCAGTTCTTC
CASSLLAGVEQFF
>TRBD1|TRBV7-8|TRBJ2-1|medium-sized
TGTGCCAGCAGCCCCAGTGGACAGGGACCGGGTTACAATGAGCAGTTCTTC
CASSPSGQGPGYNEQFF
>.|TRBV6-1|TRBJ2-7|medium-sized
TGTGCCAGCAGCGGTACTAGAGGACCCTACGAGCAGTACTTC
CASSGTRGPYEQYF
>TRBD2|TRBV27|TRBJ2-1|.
TGTGCCAGCTCTCGACTAGCGGGAGCCAGCTCCCACAATGAGCAGTTCTTC
CASSRLAGASSHNEQFF
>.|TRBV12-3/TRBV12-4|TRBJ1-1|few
TGTGCCAGCAGTTATCGGGGTTCGAGCACTGAAGCTTTCTTT
CASSYRGSSTEAFF
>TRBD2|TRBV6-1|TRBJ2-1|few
TGTGCCAGCAGGATAAGCGGGACCTATCCCGAGCAGTTCTTC
CASRISGTYPEQFF
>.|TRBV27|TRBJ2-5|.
TGTGCCAGCAGCTGGGGCGCCCGAGAGACCCAGTACTTC
CASSWGARETQYF
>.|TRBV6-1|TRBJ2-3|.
TGTGCCAGCAGTGAATCTGCAGGGGCAGATACGCAGTATTTT
CASSESAGADTQYF
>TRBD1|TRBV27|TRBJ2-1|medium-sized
TGTGCCAGCAGTTTAATGGCGGGACAGGGATACAATGAGCAGTTCTTC
CASSLMAGQGYNEQFF
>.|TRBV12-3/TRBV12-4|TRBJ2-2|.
TGTGCCAGCAGTTTAGAATCATACGGGGAGCTGTTTTTT
CASSLESYGELFF
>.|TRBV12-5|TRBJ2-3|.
TGTGCTAGTGGCCCCAAGCTACGTACGACCACAGATACGCAGTATTTT
CASGPKLRTTTDTQYF
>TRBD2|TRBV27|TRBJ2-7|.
TGTGCCAGCAGATCCTCCCTAGCGGGAGGGACCTACGAGCAGTACTTC
CASRSSLAGGTYEQYF
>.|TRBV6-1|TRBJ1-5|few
TGTGCCAGCAGTGTCTCGGGGCAAGGGCAGCCCCAGCATTTT
CASSVSGQGQPQHF
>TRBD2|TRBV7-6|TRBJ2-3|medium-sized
TGTGCCAGCAGCAGCCAGCGGGGGGGCACAGATACGCAGTATTTT
CASSSQRGGTDTQYF
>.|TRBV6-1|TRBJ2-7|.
TGTGCCAGCAGTGAAATCTACGAGCAGTACTTC
CASSEIYEQYF
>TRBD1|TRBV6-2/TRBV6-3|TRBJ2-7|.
TGTGCCAGCAGCATCGGACAGGTCTACGAGCAGTACTTC
CASSIGQVYEQYF